The TCR beta chain described here comes from a study of shared T cell receptors in the human thymus. Produced via immunoSEQ multiplex PCR; TCRdb's table is partial and in-frame only. The table includes over 450,000 clones, about four fifths detected once. Germline CDR1 and CDR2: MDHEN and SYDVKM. The CDR3 totals 12 residues. The V end lost 5 bases, the J end lost 3 bases, and 8 bases lay between the germline ends. These same records also appear under a second study, on human thymus T cells. That source reports: The sample donors, healthy Finnish infants, were having corrective surgery for congenital heart defects. Thymus specimens were resections from corrective heart surgery. An apparent bias in V and J gene usage was seen in thymic and blood repertoires. In unrelated individuals, thymic repertoires overlapped highly, according to related research.

The rearrangement uses TRBV28 and TRBJ2-7; possibly TRBD1 for D (6 bases). This TCR derives from a boy in the first two years of life with a congenital heart defect. What was sequenced was thymocytes. CDR3 residues: CASSGQSYEQYF. For the CDR3, the DNA is TGTGCCAGCAGTGGACAGAGCTACGAGCAGTACTTC.